This TCR beta chain was observed in a study of blood T cell repertoires in COVID-19. Study overall: In each case, the material was cDNA or gDNA derived from T cells, B-cell-depleted T cells, or PBMCs.

Original handling: Amplification from reference gene primers served as the basis for estimated nucleated cell counts. Repertoires were generated with immunoSEQ multiplex PCR, while TCRdb's copy carries only in-frame clones and drops some. Clone size and the V and J calls come from that table; the DNA yielded D and trimming. The sample shows more than 120,000 clones, about 92% of them seen only once. The V gene's germline CDR1 is LNHNV and CDR2 YYDKDF (reference sequence). The CDR3 has 15 amino acids. V was pared by 0 bases and J by 4 bases, with 13 bases between. The chain couples TRBV15 to TRBJ2-7, with D tentatively TRBD1 (6 bases). Sequenced sample: peripheral blood. The clonotype originates from a human donor in a cohort sampled during active COVID-19. As DNA, the CDR3 is TGTGCCACCAGCAGAGACCAGGGACACCCATACGAGCAGTACTTC. The encoded protein is CATSRDQGHPYEQYF.